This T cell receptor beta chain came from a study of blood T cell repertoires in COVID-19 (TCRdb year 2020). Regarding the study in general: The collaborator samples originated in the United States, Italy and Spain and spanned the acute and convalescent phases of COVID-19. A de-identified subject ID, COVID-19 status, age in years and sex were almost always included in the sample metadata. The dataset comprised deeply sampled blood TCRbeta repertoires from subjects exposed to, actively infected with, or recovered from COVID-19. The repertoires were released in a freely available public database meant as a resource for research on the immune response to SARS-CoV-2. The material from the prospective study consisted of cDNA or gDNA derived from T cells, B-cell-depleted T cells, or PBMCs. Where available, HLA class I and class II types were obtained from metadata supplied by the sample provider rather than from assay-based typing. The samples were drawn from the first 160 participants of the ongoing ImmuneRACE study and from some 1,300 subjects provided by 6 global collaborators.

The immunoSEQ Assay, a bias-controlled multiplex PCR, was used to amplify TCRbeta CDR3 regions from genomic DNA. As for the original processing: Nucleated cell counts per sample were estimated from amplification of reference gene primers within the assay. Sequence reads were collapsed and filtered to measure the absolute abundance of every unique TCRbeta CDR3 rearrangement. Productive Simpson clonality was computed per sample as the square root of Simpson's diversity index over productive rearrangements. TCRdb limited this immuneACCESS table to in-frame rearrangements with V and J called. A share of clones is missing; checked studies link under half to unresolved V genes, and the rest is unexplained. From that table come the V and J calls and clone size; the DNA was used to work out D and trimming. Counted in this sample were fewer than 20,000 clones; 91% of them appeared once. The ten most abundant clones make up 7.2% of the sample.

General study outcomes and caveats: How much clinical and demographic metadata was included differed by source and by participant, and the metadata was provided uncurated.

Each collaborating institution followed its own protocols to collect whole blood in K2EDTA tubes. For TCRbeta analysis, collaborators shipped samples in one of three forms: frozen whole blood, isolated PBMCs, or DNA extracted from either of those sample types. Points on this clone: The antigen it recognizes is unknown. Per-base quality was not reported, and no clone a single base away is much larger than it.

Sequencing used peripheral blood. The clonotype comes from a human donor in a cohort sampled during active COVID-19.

The DNA reads as follows: TGCGCCAGCAGTGAGTCCCTGGGACTAGCGGGATTTTACAATGAGCAGTTCTTC. This codes for CASSESLGLAGFYNEQFF. This sequence uses TRBV10-1 and TRBJ2-1; 13 bases in the middle match TRBD2. From the cysteine up to the phenylalanine, the CDR3 has a length of 18 residues. Here the CDR3 DNA is all that survives: 54 bases in frame from base 1. At the junction V is shortened by 0 bases and J by 4 bases; bases outside the gene matches: 6. The germline V gene encodes CDR1 WNHNN and CDR2 SYGVQD (reference sequence).